The 28 T cell receptor beta chains below come from one sample, sequenced in a study of shared clonotypes between healthy human individuals (TCRdb year 2020). The method was the immunoSEQ multiplex PCR assay. TCRdb mirrors the immuneACCESS table, restricted to in-frame sequences. Some clones are absent from its copies; in checked studies, under half trace to an unresolved V gene, and the reason for the others is unknown. For this sample there are about 1 million clones; about 70% appear just once. The top ten clonotypes cover over 1.3% of the sample. Source material: memory CD4+ T cells sorted from blood. The cell subset or site label here, explained by the study, means: CD45RA-negative fraction. The receptor source for this set is a young man in good health.

Of note for this clone: At one of its ends the junction is not consistent with the germline gene, which may arise from a read error. The identical CDR3 is also encoded by other nucleotide sequences in the sample. The chain is built from TRBV27 and TRBJ2-5; D uncertain. This CDR3 has 13 residues. Per the germline V gene, CDR1 is MNHEY and CDR2 is SMNVEV (reference sequence). The CDR3 nucleotides are TGTGCCAGCAGCTTATCCTACCAAGAGACCCAGTACTTC. Its translation is CASSLSYQETQYF.

The rearrangement joins TRBV19 to TRBJ2-7; 8 nucleotides align to TRBD1. The CDR3 is made up of 15 amino acids. The ends lost 5 bases at V and 2 bases at J; junction bases unmatched: 8. Germline loops: CDR1 LNHDA, CDR2 SQIVND (reference sequence). The CDR3 region is CASSRQGAPPYEQYF. For the CDR3, the DNA is TGTGCCAGTAGTCGTCAGGGGGCTCCCCCCTACGAGCAGTACTTC.

The sample holds a few counts of this clone. This rearrangement joins TRBV5-4 to TRBJ1-1, with TRBD1 matching over 9 bases. The CDR3 totals 14 residues. CDR1 is SGHNT and CDR2 is YYREEE in the germline V gene (reference sequence). The V and J ends lost 1 base and 5 bases, in that order; junction bases with no gene match: 3. CDR3 in DNA: TGTGCCAGCAGCTTGCAACAGGGGGCGACTGAAGCTTTCTTT. This translates into CASSLQQGATEAFF.

This chain links TRBV5-6 with TRBJ2-2; D remains ambiguous. Looked up from germline, CDR1 is SGHDT and CDR2 is YYEEEE. V was clipped by 4 bases and J by 2 bases, with 9 bases between them. The CDR3 is 14 amino acids. The DNA for the CDR3 is TGTGCCAGCAGCGCGCCGCATAACACCGGGGAGCTGTTTTTT. Protein product: CASSAPHNTGELFF.

This chain joins TRBV7-9 and TRBJ2-5, with 13 bases that match TRBD2. V lost 3 bases, J lost 5 bases, and 3 bases stayed unmatched. Germline CDR1 SEHNR, CDR2 FQNEAQ (reference sequence). The CDR3 covers 15 residues. As DNA, the CDR3 is TGTGCCAGCAGCTTGACTAGCGGGGGGAGGGAGACCCAGTACTTC. The encoded protein is CASSLTSGGRETQYF.

This clone was counted once. This sequence joins TRBV6-4 and TRBJ1-1, with D hard to call. The CDR3 contains 13 residues. V lost 5 bases, J lost 1 base, and 8 bases lay in between. Germline V CDR1 and CDR2: MRHNA, SNTAGT. The CDR3 reads CASSMARNTEAFF. The CDR3, as DNA: TGTGCCAGCAGTATGGCAAGGAACACTGAAGCTTTCTTT.

The chain carries TRBV6-1 and TRBJ1-4; maybe TRBD1 (5 bases). The CDR3 runs 15 residues. V was trimmed by 2 bases and J by 2 bases, leaving 9 bases between them. In germline, CDR1 is MNHNS, CDR2 SASEGT. The CDR3, as DNA: TGTGCCAGCAGTGAAAACCCAGGGACTAATGAAAAACTGTTTTTT. This sequence encodes CASSENPGTNEKLFF.

To note about this clone: Other nucleotide sequences in the sample specify the same CDR3. The chain recombines TRBV11-3 with TRBJ2-2, with 7 bases matching TRBD2. Trimming removed 3 bases from V and 4 bases from J; junction bases left unmatched: 2. The CDR3 runs to 14 residues. Germline loops: CDR1 SGHNT, CDR2 YENEEA. CDR3 in DNA: TGTGCCAGCAGCTTTTCGGGAGGCACCGGGGAGCTGTTTTTT. It translates to CASSFSGGTGELFF. Supplemented by reference TRBV11-3 and TRBJ2-2, the full variable domain reads EAGVVQSPRYKIIEKKQPVAFWCNPISGHNTLYWYLQNLGQGPELLIRYENEEAVDDSQLPKDRFSAERLKGVDSTLKIQPAELGDSAVYLCASSFSGGTGELFFGEGSRLTVL.

The chain employs TRBV18 and TRBJ2-5, with D possibly matching TRBD2 (6 bases). The V and J ends lost 0 bases and 1 base respectively, with 9 bases between them. The CDR3 loop spans 15 amino acids. Germline CDR1 and CDR2: KGHSH and LQKENI. CDR3: CASSPPAGSQETQYF. In DNA form, the CDR3 reads TGTGCCAGCTCACCACCTGCGGGGAGCCAAGAGACCCAGTACTTC.

As for this clone: Relative to the germline gene, one junction end is altered; a read error may explain this. This sequence joins TRBV7-9 and TRBJ2-1, with 9 bases identical to TRBD2. CDR3 length: 16 residues. The germline V gene has CDR1 SEHNR and CDR2 FQNEAQ (reference sequence). The CDR3 DNA reads TGTGCCAGCAGCTTAGGGGCTAGCGGGATTGATAACCTAGGGATCTTC. Translation: CASSLGASGIDNLGIF.

This chain links TRBV7-9 with TRBJ2-2; D is ambiguous. CDR1 and CDR2 (germline): SEHNR, FQNEAQ (reference sequence). The CDR3 totals 14 residues. The germline V and J ends were trimmed by 2 bases and 5 bases, with 9 bases remaining between them. The CDR3 DNA sequence: TGTGCCAGCAGCTTAAAGGCTCCTACCGGGGAGCTGTTTTTT. The encoded protein is CASSLKAPTGELFF.

This chain uses TRBV25-1 with TRBJ1-1; maybe TRBD1 (6 bases). Germline CDR1 is MGHDK and CDR2 is SYGVNS. The V end was cut by 3 bases, the J end by 3 bases, with 14 bases between. The CDR3 length is 15 residues. This chain's CDR3 is CASSDPGGAYTEAFF. The CDR3 DNA sequence: TGTGCCAGCAGTGATCCGGGGGGGGCGTACACTGAAGCTTTCTTT.

The CDR3 is CASSPQMWSPYEQYF. CDR3 in DNA: TGTGCCAGCAGCCCCCAGATGTGGTCACCCTACGAGCAGTACTTC. The rearrangement joins TRBV9 to TRBJ2-7; D not resolved. Trimming removed 4 bases at V and 2 bases at J, with 16 bases between. This CDR3 has 15 residues. From germline, CDR1 is SGDLS and CDR2 YYNGEE. Together with reference TRBV9 and TRBJ2-7, the CDR3 gives the full variable domain: DSGVTQTPKHLITATGQRVTLRCSPRSGDLSVYWYQQSLDQGLQFLIQYYNGEERAKGNILERFSAQQFPDLHSELNLSSLELGDSALYFCASSPQMWSPYEQYFGPGTRLTVT.

The V and J genes are TRBV10-3 and TRBJ2-4; no definite D call. The CDR3 is 13 amino acids. Between the trimmed V and J ends, which lost 8 bases and 1 base, there was a span of 9 bases. Germline V lookup: CDR1 ENHRY, CDR2 SYGVKD. The CDR3 reads CAIYNPAKNIQYF. The CDR3 coding sequence is TGTGCCATCTACAACCCTGCCAAAAACATTCAGTACTTC.

The chain links TRBV11-3 to TRBJ2-5; the D call may be TRBD1 or TRBD2 (5 bases each). The V gene's germline CDR1 is SGHNT and CDR2 YENEEA. V was cut by 5 bases and J by 0 bases, with 19 bases left in between. This CDR3 comprises 17 residues. CDR3 sequence (DNA): TGTGCCAGCAGCCTATCCGGGGCAGGCCGGAACCAAGAGACCCAGTACTTC. Protein product: CASSLSGAGRNQETQYF.

This sequence joins TRBV12-2 and TRBJ1-1; the table names TRBD1, a call not compared with the DNA. TRBV12-2 is described as a pseudogene. The CDR3 length is 16 residues. The CDR3 reads CASRLGGLDMNTEAFF. DNA for the CDR3: TGTGCAAGTCGCTTAGGGGGCCTAGATATGAACACTGAAGCTTTCTTT.

This clone was recorded only once. The chain couples TRBV2 to TRBJ2-7, with D maybe TRBD2 (6 bases). The V gene's germline CDR1 is SNHLY and CDR2 FYNNEI. This CDR3 contains 12 residues. V lost 6 bases, J lost 12 bases, and 18 bases lay in between. CDR3 loop: CASRPGLSRPYF. DNA of the CDR3: TGTGCCAGCAGACCGGGACTTTCTCGGCCGTACTTC.

The V gene is TRBV18, the J gene TRBJ1-5, with D unresolved. The CDR3 covers 14 residues. Trimming took 0 bases from V and 9 from J, leaving 12 bases between them. Germline CDR1 reads KGHSH; CDR2 reads LQKENI. CDR3 region: CASSPPADGGPQHF. The CDR3, as DNA: TGTGCCAGCTCACCACCTGCAGATGGAGGGCCCCAGCATTTT.

A single count supports this clone. V usage is TRBV5-6 and J usage is TRBJ2-1; 12 bases match TRBD2. The length of the CDR3 is 17 residues. V gave up 0 bases and J gave up 2 bases; unmatched junction bases: 3. The germline V gene has CDR1 SGHDT and CDR2 YYEEEE. The CDR3 loop is CASSLVLAGGPYNEQFF. CDR3 coding DNA: TGTGCCAGCAGCTTGGTGCTAGCGGGGGGGCCCTACAATGAGCAGTTCTTC.

The gene calls are TRBV23-1 and TRBJ2-7; D is undetermined. TRBV23-1 is given ORF status, its function remaining uncertain. The CDR3 spans 11 residues. V dropped 4 bases and J dropped 5 bases, with 6 bases sitting between them. CDR3 in amino acids: CASSPLDEQYF. CDR3 nucleotides: TGCGCCAGCAGTCCCCTGGACGAGCAGTACTTC.

The chain links TRBV18 to TRBJ1-1, with D hard to call. This CDR3 region has 15 residues. Trimming stripped 3 bases from V and 4 bases from J, with 15 bases between. Germline V gives CDR1 KGHSH, CDR2 LQKENI. CDR3 sequence: CASSPRQLSSTEAFF. The DNA of the CDR3 is TGTGCCAGCTCACCTAGACAATTATCGAGCACTGAAGCTTTCTTT.

The chain joins TRBV18 to TRBJ2-3; D is uncertain. The germline gives CDR1 KGHSH, CDR2 LQKENI. This CDR3 is 14 amino acids long. Between the trimmed V and J ends, which lost 6 bases and 6 bases, there was a span of 16 bases. This CDR3 is CASSPDTREDTQYF. The CDR3 DNA reads TGTGCCAGCTCTCCCGACACCCGCGAGGATACGCAGTATTTT.

V and J are TRBV6-4 and TRBJ1-1; 10 nucleotides align to TRBD1. V shed 5 bases and J 8 bases; nucleotides not matched to a gene: 5. The CDR3 runs 13 residues. Germline CDR1 is MRHNA and CDR2 is SNTAGT. CDR3 in DNA: TGTGCCAGCAGTATGGAGACAGGGGGCGAAGCTTTCTTT. Protein sequence: CASSMETGGEAFF.

This clone showed up just a few times. The CDR3 sequence: CAISSGRESEAFF. The CDR3 DNA reads TGTGCCATCAGTAGTGGCAGGGAGTCTGAAGCTTTCTTT. V is TRBV10-3 and J is TRBJ1-1; D possibly corresponds to TRBD1 (5 bases). The germline gives CDR1 ENHRY, CDR2 SYGVKD. The CDR3 extends over 13 amino acids. V shed 5 bases and J shed 6 bases, with 13 bases lying between them.

This clone was seen once. The chain recombines TRBV6-5 with TRBJ1-2, with D perhaps matching TRBD1 (5 bases). CDR1 is MNHEY, CDR2 SVGAGI, per germline. The CDR3 sequence is 15 residues long. V was pared by 2 bases and J by 0 bases, with 10 bases between. The CDR3 sequence is CASSYTGTANYGYTF. The CDR3 DNA is TGTGCCAGCAGTTACACCGGGACGGCTAACTATGGCTACACCTTC.

The V and J genes are TRBV5-1 and TRBJ2-7; 15 positions agree with TRBD2. The CDR3 spans 17 residues. Germline assignment: CDR1 SGHRS and CDR2 YFSETQ. J lost 3 bases, V lost 2 bases, and 6 bases had no gene match. The CDR3 sequence: CASSLRTSGGAVYEQYF. For the CDR3, the DNA is TGCGCCAGCAGCTTAAGGACTAGCGGGGGGGCAGTCTACGAGCAGTACTTC.

The rearrangement joins TRBV28 to TRBJ1-4, with 7 bases matching TRBD1. CDR1 MDHEN and CDR2 SYDVKM come from the germline V gene. The CDR3 totals 13 residues. Trimming removed 6 bases from V and 7 bases from J; junction bases left unmatched: 5. The DNA of the CDR3 is TGTGCCAGCAGGACAGGGAGACTTGAAAAACTGTTTTTT. The encoded protein is CASRTGRLEKLFF. Together with reference TRBV28 and TRBJ1-4, the CDR3 gives the full variable domain: DVKVTQSSRYLVKRTGEKVFLECVQDMDHENMFWYRQDPGLGLRLIYFSYDVKMKEKGDIPEGYSVSREKKERFSLILESASTNQTSMYLCASRTGRLEKLFFGSGTQLSVL.

The genes are TRBV6-1 and TRBJ2-1, with D possibly TRBD1 on 5 matching bases. Germline CDR1 and CDR2: MNHNS and SASEGT. The CDR3 is 15 residues long. V was shortened by 2 bases and J by 3 bases, with 11 bases between the two germline ends. CDR3 loop: CASSEFVTDYNEQFF. The CDR3, as DNA: TGTGCCAGCAGTGAATTTGTGACAGACTACAATGAGCAGTTCTTC.